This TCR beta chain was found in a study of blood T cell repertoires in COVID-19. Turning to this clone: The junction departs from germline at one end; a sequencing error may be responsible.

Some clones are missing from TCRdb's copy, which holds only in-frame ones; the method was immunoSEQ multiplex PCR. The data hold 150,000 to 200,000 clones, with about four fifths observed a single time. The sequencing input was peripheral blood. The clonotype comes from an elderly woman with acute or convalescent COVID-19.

The CDR3 DNA reads as TGTGCTAGCAGCTTACCCGGGTTGGAGACCCAGTACTTC. Translating gives CASSLPGLETQYF. The chain links TRBV7-7 to TRBJ2-5; D not certain. The CDR3 is made up of 13 amino acids. The V gene's germline CDR1 is SSHAT and CDR2 FNYEAQ (reference sequence).